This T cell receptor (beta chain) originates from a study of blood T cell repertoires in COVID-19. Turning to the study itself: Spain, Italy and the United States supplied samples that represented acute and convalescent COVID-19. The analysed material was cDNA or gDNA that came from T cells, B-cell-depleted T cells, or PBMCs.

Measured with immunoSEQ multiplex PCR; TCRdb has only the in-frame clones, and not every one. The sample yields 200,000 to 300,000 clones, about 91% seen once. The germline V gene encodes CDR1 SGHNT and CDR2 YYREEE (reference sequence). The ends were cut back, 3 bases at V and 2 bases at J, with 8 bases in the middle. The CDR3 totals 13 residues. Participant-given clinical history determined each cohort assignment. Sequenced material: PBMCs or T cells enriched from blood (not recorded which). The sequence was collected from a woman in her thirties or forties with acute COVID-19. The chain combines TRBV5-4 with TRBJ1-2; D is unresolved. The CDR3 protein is CASSSDGNYGYTF. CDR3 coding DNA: TGTGCCAGCAGCTCAGACGGGAACTATGGCTACACCTTC.